This TCR beta chain was obtained from a study of beta chain features in type 1 diabetes. Whole-study findings and limits: Moderately but significantly shorter TCRB CDR3s were found in Type 1 diabetes patients in all four CD4+ subsets.

On this clone: As yet, its antigen is unknown.

The CDR3 covers 13 residues. Per the germline V gene, CDR1 is MNHNS and CDR2 is SASEGT. The germline V and J ends were trimmed by 11 bases and 3 bases, with 15 bases remaining between them. cDNA synthesis used the whole RNA isolate, giving expressed TCRB sequences. Sequencing of naive, central memory and regulatory T cell samples gave an average of about 3.57 million reads. Here immunoSEQ multiplex PCR was the method, and the copy in TCRdb shows in-frame clones only, minus some. This sample yields about 340,000 clones, of which roughly 14% are seen a single time; roughly 0.015% belongs to the top ten.

Source material: naive CD4+ T cells from blood. The sequence derives from a woman aged 18-29 years with type 1 diabetes. J is TRBJ2-3 and V is TRBV6-1, with TRBD2 as a possible D gene (6 bases). The CDR3 DNA is TGTGCCGGGGATTCTGGAGGGACAGATACGCAGTATTTT. Protein product: CAGDSGGTDTQYF.